Listed below are T cell receptor beta chains from one sample, sequenced in a study of T cell changes during pregnancy in multiple sclerosis. Generated by immunoSEQ multiplex PCR, the TCRdb table keeps only in-frame clones and is missing some. Counted here are about 77,000 clones, approximately 90% occurring once; the ten biggest clones make up 1.9%. The sample here was peripheral blood, taken before pregnancy. The receptor set was obtained from a female donor with multiple sclerosis, enrolled in a pregnancy study. CDR3s include the opening cysteine and the closing phenylalanine or tryptophan. The order of the fields is D gene, clone size, V gene, J gene, CDR3 protein, CDR3 DNA. A D gene is named only where the DNA matches it firmly. Expanded clones are given a class, and other clones once, few, many or no size at all.

D: NA; size: NA; V: TRBV7-3; J: TRBJ2-3; CDR3: CASSPGLHSDTQYF; DNA: TGTGCCAGCAGCCCAGGACTACACTCAGATACGCAGTATTTT
D: TRBD1; size: NA; V: TRBV6-1; J: TRBJ2-5; CDR3: CASGRGRQETQYF; DNA: TGTGCCAGCGGTAGGGGGCGACAAGAGACCCAGTACTTC
D: TRBD2; size: NA; V: TRBV12-5; J: TRBJ2-7; CDR3: CASAPRLVGRGFEQYF; DNA: TGTGCTAGTGCTCCTCGCCTAGTGGGGCGGGGGTTCGAGCAGTACTTC
D: NA; size: NA; V: TRBV2; J: TRBJ1-6; CDR3: CASSDQQGPYSPLHF; DNA: TGTGCCAGCAGTGACCAACAGGGCCCTTATTCACCCCTCCACTTT
D: NA; size: NA; V: TRBV19; J: TRBJ1-5; CDR3: CASSRGLNNQPQHF; DNA: TGTGCCAGTAGTAGGGGACTTAACAATCAGCCCCAGCATTTT
D: TRBD1; size: NA; V: TRBV18; J: TRBJ1-5; CDR3: CASSSTEEQGYQPQHF; DNA: TGTGCCAGCTCATCAACAGAGGAACAGGGGTATCAGCCCCAGCATTTT
D: NA; size: NA; V: TRBV5-1; J: TRBJ1-2; CDR3: CASSFPDGGSNYGYTF; DNA: TGCGCCAGCAGCTTCCCCGACGGGGGGTCTAACTATGGCTACACCTTC
D: NA; size: NA; V: TRBV12-2; J: TRBJ1-6; CDR3: CASHPGGPDSYNSPLHF; DNA: TGTGCAAGCCACCCGGGGGGCCCGGACTCCTATAATTCACCCCTCCACTTT
D: NA; size: NA; V: TRBV2; J: TRBJ1-5; CDR3: CASKGQDNQPQHF; DNA: TGTGCCAGCAAGGGGCAGGACAATCAGCCCCAGCATTTT
D: NA; size: few; V: TRBV12-5; J: TRBJ1-1; CDR3: CASGLEASTEAFF; DNA: TGTGCTAGTGGTTTGGAAGCGAGCACTGAAGCTTTCTTT
D: NA; size: NA; V: TRBV15; J: TRBJ1-2; CDR3: CATSRGGLEEKGYTF; DNA: TGTGCCACCAGCCGGGGGGGACTGGAGGAGAAAGGCTACACCTTC
D: NA; size: NA; V: TRBV28; J: TRBJ1-2; CDR3: CASSLSSYGYTF; DNA: TGTGCCAGCAGTTTGTCTAGCTATGGCTACACCTTC
D: NA; size: NA; V: TRBV29-1; J: TRBJ1-4; CDR3: CSVESDSPEKLFF; DNA: TGCAGCGTTGAATCGGACAGTCCCGAAAAACTGTTTTTT
D: NA; size: once; V: TRBV19; J: TRBJ2-3; CDR3: CASRISGTDTQYF; DNA: TGTGCCAGTAGAATAAGCGGCACAGATACGCAGTATTTT
D: TRBD1; size: NA; V: TRBV4-3; J: TRBJ2-7; CDR3: CASSQDGQAWTYEQYF; DNA: TGCGCCAGCAGCCAAGATGGACAGGCGTGGACCTACGAGCAGTACTTC
D: NA; size: many; V: TRBV28; J: TRBJ1-6; CDR3: CASAKRRTNSPLHF; DNA: TGTGCCAGCGCGAAGAGGAGGACTAATTCACCCCTCCACTTT
D: TRBD1; size: NA; V: TRBV11-2; J: TRBJ2-7; CDR3: CASSFRGPYEQYF; DNA: TGTGCCAGCAGCTTCAGGGGGCCCTACGAGCAGTACTTC
D: TRBD2; size: NA; V: TRBV15; J: TRBJ2-5; CDR3: CATSRGGGGGVKETQYF; DNA: TGTGCCACCAGCAGAGGAGGTGGCGGGGGGGTTAAAGAGACCCAGTACTTC
D: TRBD1; size: NA; V: TRBV19; J: TRBJ1-6; CDR3: CASSIVARGNSPLHF; DNA: TGTGCCAGTAGTATTGTCGCCAGGGGGAATTCACCCCTCCACTTT
D: NA; size: NA; V: TRBV6-6; J: TRBJ1-2; CDR3: CASRWTAGYTF; DNA: TGTGCCAGCAGGTGGACAGCCGGCTACACCTTC
D: NA; size: NA; V: TRBV27; J: TRBJ1-1; CDR3: CASSLMVGGNTEAFF; DNA: TGTGCCAGCAGTCTTATGGTAGGCGGGAACACTGAAGCTTTCTTT
D: NA; size: NA; V: TRBV7-6; J: TRBJ1-2; CDR3: CASSLAPGAFYGYTF; DNA: TGTGCCAGCAGCTTAGCGCCAGGGGCCTTCTATGGCTACACCTTC
D: TRBD1; size: NA; V: TRBV4-3; J: TRBJ1-1; CDR3: CASSQADRGGLTEAFF; DNA: TGCGCCAGCAGCCAAGCGGACAGGGGCGGGTTGACTGAAGCTTTCTTT
D: TRBD1; size: NA; V: TRBV9; J: TRBJ2-7; CDR3: CASSPRQGASSYEQYF; DNA: TGTGCCAGCAGCCCGCGACAGGGGGCAAGCTCCTACGAGCAGTACTTC
D: TRBD1; size: NA; V: TRBV4-1; J: TRBJ2-5; CDR3: CASSPGTGDQETQYF; DNA: TGCGCCAGCAGCCCTGGGACAGGGGACCAAGAGACCCAGTACTTC
D: TRBD2; size: few; V: TRBV4-1; J: TRBJ2-1; CDR3: CASSQVIRRRGGIYNEQFF; DNA: TGCGCCAGCAGCCAAGTTATAAGGCGACGGGGGGGAATCTACAATGAGCAGTTCTTC
D: TRBD2; size: once; V: TRBV6-5; J: TRBJ2-3; CDR3: CASSYRGLAGDTQYF; DNA: TGTGCCAGCAGTTACCGCGGACTAGCGGGAGATACGCAGTATTTT
D: NA; size: NA; V: TRBV7-8; J: TRBJ2-3; CDR3: CASTKGGTPEDTQYF; DNA: TGTGCCAGCACCAAGGGTGGGACTCCGGAGGATACGCAGTATTTT
D: TRBD1; size: NA; V: TRBV7-9; J: TRBJ1-2; CDR3: CASSFRDRGGYTF; DNA: TGTGCCAGCAGCTTCCGGGACAGAGGGGGCTACACCTTC
D: NA; size: NA; V: TRBV9; J: TRBJ1-3; CDR3: CASSVSGNFLSGNTIYF; DNA: TGTGCCAGCAGCGTTTCCGGGAACTTTCTCTCTGGAAACACCATATATTTT
D: NA; size: NA; V: TRBV9; J: TRBJ1-6; CDR3: CASSVGSDSPLHF; DNA: TGTGCCAGCAGCGTAGGCAGCGATTCACCCCTCCACTTT
D: NA; size: NA; V: TRBV5-5; J: TRBJ1-5; CDR3: CASSLVGGYSNQPQHF; DNA: TGTGCCAGCAGCTTGGTGGGGGGTTATAGCAATCAGCCCCAGCATTTT
D: NA; size: few; V: TRBV1; J: TRBJ2-3; CDR3: CTSSHPTSTSTDTQYF; DNA: TGCACCAGCAGCCATCCGACTAGCACTAGCACAGATACGCAGTATTTT
D: TRBD1; size: NA; V: TRBV28; J: TRBJ2-1; CDR3: CASSHRDRGLGEQFF; DNA: TGTGCCAGCAGCCACAGGGACAGGGGGCTAGGGGAGCAGTTCTTC
D: NA; size: NA; V: TRBV9; J: TRBJ2-2; CDR3: CASRAGGVNTGELFF; DNA: TGTGCCAGCAGGGCCGGCGGGGTGAACACCGGGGAGCTGTTTTTT
D: NA; size: NA; V: TRBV6-1; J: TRBJ1-4; CDR3: CASSDFPKGGANEKLFF; DNA: TGTGCCAGCAGTGATTTCCCGAAAGGGGGGGCTAATGAAAAACTGTTTTTT
D: NA; size: NA; V: TRBV4-2; J: TRBJ1-1; CDR3: CASSQGATGNTEAFF; DNA: TGTGCCAGCAGCCAAGGGGCGACAGGGAACACTGAAGCTTTCTTT
D: TRBD1; size: NA; V: TRBV7-9; J: TRBJ1-3; CDR3: CASSLDRAGNTIYF; DNA: TGTGCCAGCAGCTTGGACAGGGCTGGAAACACCATATATTTT
D: NA; size: NA; V: TRBV11-2; J: TRBJ1-1; CDR3: CASSLGGRTEAFF; DNA: TGTGCCAGCAGCTTGGGGGGGCGTACTGAAGCTTTCTTT
D: NA; size: NA; V: TRBV28; J: TRBJ1-1; CDR3: CASSLLGTTEAFF; DNA: TGTGCCAGCAGTTTACTAGGGACAACGGAAGCTTTCTTT
D: NA; size: once; V: TRBV6-1; J: TRBJ1-6; CDR3: CASSEFSSRGYNSPLHF; DNA: TGTGCCAGCAGTGAGTTTTCTAGCAGGGGTTATAATTCACCCCTCCACTTT
D: NA; size: NA; V: TRBV19; J: TRBJ1-3; CDR3: CASQQRPLGGNTIYF; DNA: TGTGCCTCGCAACAAAGACCTCTTGGGGGGAACACCATATATTTT
D: NA; size: NA; V: TRBV4-1; J: TRBJ1-1; CDR3: CASSLTETEAFF; DNA: TGCGCCAGCAGCCTGACAGAAACTGAAGCTTTCTTT
D: NA; size: NA; V: TRBV27; J: TRBJ2-7; CDR3: CASSFRVRYEQYF; DNA: TGTGCCAGCAGTTTCAGGGTCCGCTACGAGCAGTACTTC
D: NA; size: NA; V: TRBV2; J: TRBJ1-5; CDR3: CASSARRGGRQPQHF; DNA: TGTGCCAGCAGTGCCAGAAGGGGGGGTCGCCAGCCCCAGCATTTT